This T cell receptor (beta chain) was identified in a study of blood T cell repertoires in COVID-19. At the level of the study: The cDNA or gDNA used as material had been derived from T cells, B-cell-depleted T cells, or PBMCs.

Authors' processing steps: Nucleated cell counts were estimated from reference gene primer amplification. TCRdb keeps only in-frame clones here, not all; method: immunoSEQ multiplex PCR. D and trimming were read from the DNA, whereas the V and J calls and clone size are those reported in that table. The sample gives tens of thousands of clones, around 90% of which show up once; roughly 1.5% is in the top ten. The sample holds one count of this clone. Germline loops: CDR1 MNHNY, CDR2 SVGAGI (reference sequence). The CDR3 covers 15 residues. Trimming cost V 2 bases and J 5 bases; bases outside gene matches: 7.

This chain links TRBV6-6 with TRBJ2-5; 8 bases agree with TRBD1. The sequence came from a human donor in a cohort sampled during active COVID-19. The sample was peripheral blood. The CDR3 DNA sequence: TGTGCCAGCAGTTACAGGGCAGGGGGCGATGAGACCCAGTACTTC. This translates into CASSYRAGGDETQYF.